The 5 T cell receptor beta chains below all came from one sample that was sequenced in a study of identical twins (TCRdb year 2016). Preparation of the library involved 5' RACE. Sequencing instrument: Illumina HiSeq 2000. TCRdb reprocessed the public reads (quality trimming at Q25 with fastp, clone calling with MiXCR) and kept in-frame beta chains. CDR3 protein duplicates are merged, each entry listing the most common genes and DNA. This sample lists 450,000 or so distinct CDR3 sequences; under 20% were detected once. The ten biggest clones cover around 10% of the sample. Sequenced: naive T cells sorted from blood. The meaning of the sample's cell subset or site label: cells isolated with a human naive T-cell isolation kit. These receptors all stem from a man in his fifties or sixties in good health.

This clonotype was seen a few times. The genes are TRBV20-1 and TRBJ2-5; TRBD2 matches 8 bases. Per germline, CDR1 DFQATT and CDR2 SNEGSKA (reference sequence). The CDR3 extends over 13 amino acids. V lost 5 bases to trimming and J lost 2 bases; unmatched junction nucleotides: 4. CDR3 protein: CSALAGGQETQYF. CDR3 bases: TGCAGTGCTCTGGCGGGGGGTCAAGAGACCCAGTACTTC.

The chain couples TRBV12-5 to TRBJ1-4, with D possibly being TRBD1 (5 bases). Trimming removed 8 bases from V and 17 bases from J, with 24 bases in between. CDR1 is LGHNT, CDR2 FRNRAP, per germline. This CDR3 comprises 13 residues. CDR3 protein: CASRFGRDPWGFF. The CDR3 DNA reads TGTGCTAGTAGGTTTGGCAGGGACCCATGGGGTTTTTTT.

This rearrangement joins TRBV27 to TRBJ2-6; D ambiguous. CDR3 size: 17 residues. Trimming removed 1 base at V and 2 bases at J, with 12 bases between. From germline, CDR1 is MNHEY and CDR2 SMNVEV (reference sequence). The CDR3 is CASSLYKIGPGANVLTF. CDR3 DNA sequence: TGTGCCAGCAGTTTATACAAAATAGGGCCTGGGGCCAACGTCCTGACTTTC.

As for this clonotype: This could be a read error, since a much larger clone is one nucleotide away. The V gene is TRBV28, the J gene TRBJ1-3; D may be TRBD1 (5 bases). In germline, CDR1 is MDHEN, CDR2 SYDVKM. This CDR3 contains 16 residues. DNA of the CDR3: TGTGCCAGCAGTAAGGGGACGGCTCGCTCTGGAAACCCCATATATTTT. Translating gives CASSKGTARSGNPIYF. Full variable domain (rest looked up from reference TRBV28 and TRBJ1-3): DVKVTQSSRYLVKRTGEKVFLECVQDMDHENMFWYRQDPGLGLRLIYFSYDVKMKEKGDIPEGYSVSREKKERFSLILESASTNQTSMYLCASSKGTARSGNPIYFGEGSWLTVV.

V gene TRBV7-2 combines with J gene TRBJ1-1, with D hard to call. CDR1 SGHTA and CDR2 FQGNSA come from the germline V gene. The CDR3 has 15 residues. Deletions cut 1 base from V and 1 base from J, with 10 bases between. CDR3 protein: CASSLDPWRNTEAFF. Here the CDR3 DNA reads TGTGCCAGCAGCTTAGACCCGTGGAGGAACACTGAAGCTTTCTTT.